Listed below are T cell receptor beta chains from one sample, sequenced in a study of cytotoxic CD8 clonotypes in ibrutinib-treated CLL. Data came from immunoSEQ multiplex PCR; TCRdb stores just in-frame clones and leaves some out. The sample has some 290,000 clones; almost 80% are singletons. The sequenced sample was PBMCs, obtained before ibrutinib treatment. Receptor source: a human donor with chronic lymphocytic leukemia. CDR3s include the opening cysteine and the closing phenylalanine or tryptophan. Each record gives: CDR3 length, J gene, D gene, clone size, V gene, CDR3 protein, CDR3 DNA. The D gene is left open where the match is weak. Size is omitted from some rows. Given values are once, few, many or a class for expanded clones.

cdr3_length: 18; j_call: TRBJ2-1; d_call: TRBD2; clone_size: once; v_call: TRBV13; cdr3_aa: CASSSRTSGRAMFNEQFF; cdr3_nt: TGTGCCAGCAGCTCCCGGACTAGCGGGAGGGCCATGTTCAATGAGCAGTTCTTC
cdr3_length: 11; j_call: TRBJ2-7; d_call: .; clone_size: .; v_call: TRBV25-1; cdr3_aa: CASSETYEQYF; cdr3_nt: TGTGCCAGCAGCGAAACCTACGAGCAGTACTTC
cdr3_length: 15; j_call: TRBJ2-3; d_call: TRBD2; clone_size: .; v_call: TRBV19; cdr3_aa: CASSSLAGRTDTQYF; cdr3_nt: TGTGCCAGTAGTTCGTTAGCGGGGCGCACAGATACGCAGTATTTT
cdr3_length: 13; j_call: TRBJ1-1; d_call: .; clone_size: .; v_call: TRBV2; cdr3_aa: CASSEDAGTEAFF; cdr3_nt: TGTGCCAGCAGTGAGGACGCCGGCACTGAAGCTTTCTTT
cdr3_length: 15; j_call: TRBJ2-7; d_call: .; clone_size: .; v_call: TRBV21-1; cdr3_aa: CASSKARDPRNEQYF; cdr3_nt: TGTGCCAGCAGCAAAGCCCGGGACCCAAGGAACGAGCAGTACTTC
cdr3_length: 17; j_call: TRBJ2-3; d_call: .; clone_size: few; v_call: TRBV27; cdr3_aa: CASSLSAGRPSTDTQYF; cdr3_nt: TGTGCCAGCAGTTTATCGGCGGGCAGACCTAGCACAGATACGCAGTATTTT
cdr3_length: 14; j_call: TRBJ2-1; d_call: .; clone_size: .; v_call: TRBV5-1; cdr3_aa: CASSLSGSYNEQFF; cdr3_nt: TGCGCCAGCAGCTTGTCCGGCTCCTACAATGAGCAGTTCTTC
cdr3_length: 17; j_call: TRBJ1-4; d_call: TRBD1; clone_size: .; v_call: TRBV11-2; cdr3_aa: CASSLNTGTGNNEKLFF; cdr3_nt: TGTGCCAGCAGCTTAAATACCGGGACAGGCAATAATGAAAAACTGTTTTTT
cdr3_length: 14; j_call: TRBJ2-5; d_call: .; clone_size: .; v_call: TRBV5-1; cdr3_aa: CASSSLGGQETQYF; cdr3_nt: TGCGCCAGCAGCTCCTTAGGGGGCCAAGAGACCCAGTACTTC
cdr3_length: 13; j_call: TRBJ1-2; d_call: TRBD1; clone_size: .; v_call: TRBV7-2; cdr3_aa: CASSRDRVGGYTF; cdr3_nt: TGTGCCAGCAGCCGTGACAGGGTGGGAGGCTACACCTTC
cdr3_length: 16; j_call: TRBJ2-2; d_call: .; clone_size: once; v_call: TRBV5-4; cdr3_aa: CASSLLVTRGTGELFF; cdr3_nt: TGTGCCAGCAGCTTATTGGTCACCCGAGGCACCGGGGAGCTGTTTTTT
cdr3_length: 14; j_call: TRBJ2-5; d_call: TRBD1; clone_size: .; v_call: TRBV6-5; cdr3_aa: CASSDRGVGETQYF; cdr3_nt: TGTGCCAGCAGTGACAGGGGAGTGGGAGAGACCCAGTACTTC
cdr3_length: 16; j_call: TRBJ1-2; d_call: .; clone_size: .; v_call: TRBV19; cdr3_aa: CASSMMGVGAIYGYTF; cdr3_nt: TGTGCCAGTAGTATGATGGGGGTAGGCGCGATTTATGGCTACACCTTC
cdr3_length: 12; j_call: TRBJ2-7; d_call: .; clone_size: .; v_call: TRBV13; cdr3_aa: CASSVGDYEQYF; cdr3_nt: TGTGCCAGCAGCGTGGGGGACTACGAGCAGTACTTC
cdr3_length: 16; j_call: TRBJ2-7; d_call: TRBD1; clone_size: .; v_call: TRBV5-1; cdr3_aa: CASSSSGTDYSYEQYF; cdr3_nt: TGCGCCAGCAGCAGCTCCGGGACAGATTACTCCTACGAGCAGTACTTC
cdr3_length: 12; j_call: TRBJ2-7; d_call: .; clone_size: .; v_call: TRBV25-1; cdr3_aa: CASSPGVGEQYF; cdr3_nt: TGTGCCAGCTCCCCGGGGGTAGGCGAGCAGTACTTC
cdr3_length: 14; j_call: TRBJ1-5; d_call: .; clone_size: few; v_call: TRBV2; cdr3_aa: CASMGPEGNQPQHF; cdr3_nt: TGTGCCAGCATGGGCCCAGAAGGTAATCAGCCCCAGCATTTT
cdr3_length: 15; j_call: TRBJ1-5; d_call: .; clone_size: .; v_call: TRBV5-1; cdr3_aa: CASSLVPGGNQPQHF; cdr3_nt: TGCGCCAGCAGCTTGGTTCCAGGGGGCAATCAGCCCCAGCATTTT
cdr3_length: 15; j_call: TRBJ2-3; d_call: TRBD1; clone_size: .; v_call: TRBV19; cdr3_aa: CASSTPGTGTDTQYF; cdr3_nt: TGTGCCAGTAGTACGCCCGGGACAGGCACAGATACGCAGTATTTT
cdr3_length: 14; j_call: TRBJ1-2; d_call: TRBD1; clone_size: .; v_call: TRBV13; cdr3_aa: CASSFAGGPYGYTF; cdr3_nt: TGTGCCAGCAGCTTCGCAGGGGGCCCCTATGGCTACACCTTC
cdr3_length: 15; j_call: TRBJ2-3; d_call: TRBD1; clone_size: .; v_call: TRBV27; cdr3_aa: CASRVRGQVTDTQYF; cdr3_nt: TGTGCCAGCCGGGTCCGGGGACAGGTCACAGATACGCAGTATTTT
cdr3_length: 12; j_call: TRBJ2-7; d_call: .; clone_size: .; v_call: TRBV29-1; cdr3_aa: CSVRAGRYEQYF; cdr3_nt: TGCAGCGTTCGTGCAGGCCGGTACGAGCAGTACTTC
cdr3_length: 15; j_call: TRBJ2-7; d_call: .; clone_size: .; v_call: TRBV27; cdr3_aa: CASSLSRGSEYEQYF; cdr3_nt: TGTGCCAGCAGTTTATCGAGGGGTTCTGAATACGAGCAGTACTTC
cdr3_length: 15; j_call: TRBJ2-7; d_call: TRBD1; clone_size: .; v_call: TRBV7-8; cdr3_aa: CASSFETGEAYEQYF; cdr3_nt: TGTGCCAGCAGTTTTGAGACAGGGGAAGCCTACGAGCAGTACTTC
cdr3_length: 16; j_call: TRBJ2-1; d_call: TRBD2; clone_size: .; v_call: TRBV2; cdr3_aa: CASTGTSGRLYNEQFF; cdr3_nt: TGTGCCAGCACAGGGACTAGCGGGAGGCTCTACAATGAGCAGTTCTTC
cdr3_length: 16; j_call: TRBJ2-7; d_call: TRBD1; clone_size: .; v_call: TRBV27; cdr3_aa: CASSLYVSRGIYEQYF; cdr3_nt: TGTGCCAGCAGTTTATATGTTAGCAGGGGGATCTACGAGCAGTACTTC
cdr3_length: 15; j_call: TRBJ2-1; d_call: TRBD2; clone_size: .; v_call: TRBV7-2; cdr3_aa: CASSLVASGTYQQFF; cdr3_nt: TGTGCCAGCAGCTTAGTTGCTAGCGGGACATACCAACAGTTCTTC
cdr3_length: 16; j_call: TRBJ2-2; d_call: .; clone_size: .; v_call: TRBV15; cdr3_aa: CATSRDMAANTGELFF; cdr3_nt: TGTGCCACCAGCAGAGATATGGCAGCGAACACCGGGGAGCTGTTTTTT
cdr3_length: 15; j_call: TRBJ2-3; d_call: .; clone_size: .; v_call: TRBV5-4; cdr3_aa: CASSLGQTSTDTQYF; cdr3_nt: TGTGCCAGCAGCTTGGGACAGACTAGCACAGATACGCAGTATTTT
cdr3_length: 16; j_call: TRBJ2-5; d_call: TRBD1; clone_size: .; v_call: TRBV25-1; cdr3_aa: CASSAAGTGIQETQYF; cdr3_nt: TGTGCCAGCAGTGCCGCCGGGACAGGGATACAAGAGACCCAGTACTTC
cdr3_length: 12; j_call: TRBJ2-1; d_call: TRBD2; clone_size: .; v_call: TRBV18; cdr3_aa: CASSPGLAEQFF; cdr3_nt: TGTGCCAGCTCACCCGGACTAGCGGAGCAGTTCTTC
cdr3_length: 14; j_call: TRBJ2-2; d_call: .; clone_size: .; v_call: TRBV5-4; cdr3_aa: CASSLVGHAEELFF; cdr3_nt: TGTGCCAGCAGCTTGGTAGGCCACGCCGAGGAGCTGTTTTTT
cdr3_length: 13; j_call: TRBJ2-2; d_call: TRBD2; clone_size: .; v_call: TRBV28; cdr3_aa: CASRLAGGGELFF; cdr3_nt: TGTGCCAGCAGACTAGCGGGAGGCGGGGAGCTGTTTTTT
cdr3_length: 15; j_call: TRBJ1-2; d_call: .; clone_size: .; v_call: TRBV19; cdr3_aa: CASSPGTEPFYGYTF; cdr3_nt: TGTGCCAGTAGTCCCGGGACCGAACCCTTCTATGGCTACACCTTC
cdr3_length: 17; j_call: TRBJ2-7; d_call: .; clone_size: .; v_call: TRBV27; cdr3_aa: CASSSVPAPQGNYEQYF; cdr3_nt: .
cdr3_length: 12; j_call: TRBJ2-1; d_call: .; clone_size: once; v_call: TRBV30; cdr3_aa: CAWTDIYNEQFF; cdr3_nt: TGTGCCTGGACGGATATCTACAATGAGCAGTTCTTC
cdr3_length: 14; j_call: TRBJ2-7; d_call: .; clone_size: once; v_call: TRBV5-4; cdr3_aa: CASSSHYPSYEQYF; cdr3_nt: TGTGCCAGCAGCTCTCACTACCCATCCTACGAGCAGTACTTC
cdr3_length: 13; j_call: TRBJ2-5; d_call: .; clone_size: .; v_call: TRBV19; cdr3_aa: CASNKGVQETQYF; cdr3_nt: TGTGCCAGTAATAAGGGGGTTCAAGAGACCCAGTACTTC
cdr3_length: 13; j_call: TRBJ1-1; d_call: TRBD1; clone_size: .; v_call: TRBV13; cdr3_aa: CASSYRTGLEAFF; cdr3_nt: TGTGCCAGCAGCTACCGGACAGGTCTCGAAGCTTTCTTT
cdr3_length: 15; j_call: TRBJ2-7; d_call: TRBD1; clone_size: .; v_call: TRBV9; cdr3_aa: CASSVRDRGLYEQYF; cdr3_nt: TGTGCCAGCAGCGTCCGGGACAGGGGGCTCTACGAGCAGTACTTC
cdr3_length: 13; j_call: TRBJ2-5; d_call: .; clone_size: .; v_call: TRBV10-2; cdr3_aa: CASRKTVLGTQYF; cdr3_nt: TGCGCCAGCAGGAAGACAGTTCTAGGGACCCAGTACTTC
cdr3_length: 13; j_call: TRBJ2-7; d_call: .; clone_size: .; v_call: TRBV5-4; cdr3_aa: CASSSAPFYEQYF; cdr3_nt: TGTGCCAGCAGCTCCGCACCCTTTTACGAGCAGTACTTC